Listed here are 15 T cell receptor beta chains from one sample, sequenced in a study of preoperative IRX-2 immunotherapy in early breast cancer. Treatment meaning: preoperative locoregional IRX-2 cytokine immunotherapy. The protocol was immunoSEQ multiplex PCR, while the TCRdb copy is restricted to in-frame clones and leaves out a portion. This table holds around 62,000 clones, roughly 94% found once. Sampling was performed from a patient treated with IRX-2 immunotherapy. The receptors shown here come from a human donor with breast cancer.

The chain is built from TRBV2 and TRBJ1-4, with D perhaps matching TRBD1 (6 bases). CDR1 and CDR2 (germline): SNHLY, FYNNEI. CDR3 length: 14 residues. Trimming stripped 2 bases from V and 8 bases from J, with 12 bases between. The CDR3 DNA is TGTGCCAGCAGTGAACAGGGGAGTCAGGAAAAACTGTTTTTT. Translated: CASSEQGSQEKLFF. The full variable domain, with the rest looked up from reference TRBV2 and TRBJ1-4, is EPEVTQTPSHQVTQMGQEVILRCVPISNHLYFYWYRQILGQKVEFLVSFYNNEISEKSEIFDDQFSVERPDGSNFTLKIRSTKLEDSAMYFCASSEQGSQEKLFFGSGTQLSVL.

This rearrangement joins TRBV7-2 to TRBJ2-2, with unresolved D. From germline, CDR1 is SGHTA and CDR2 FQGNSA. V was shortened by 1 base and J by 8 bases, with 8 bases between the two germline ends. The CDR3 totals 13 residues. The CDR3 nucleotides are TGTGCCAGCAGCTTAGGCCTTTCGGGGGAGCTGTTTTTT. This sequence encodes CASSLGLSGELFF.

The CDR3 region is CASSQTDTYEQYF. The CDR3, as DNA: TGTGCCAGCAGCCAGACAGATACCTACGAGCAGTACTTC. The chain recombines TRBV4-2 with TRBJ2-7, with D perhaps TRBD1 (5 bases). The CDR3 covers 13 residues. Germline CDR1 and CDR2: LGHNA and YNFKEQ. Trimming pared 3 bases from V and 2 bases from J, leaving 8 bases between.

Here the CDR3 reads CASGGRGGLTDTQYF. The CDR3 DNA follows: TGTGCCAGCGGCGGGCGGGGGGGCCTAACAGATACGCAGTATTTT. This sequence joins TRBV4-2 and TRBJ2-3, with 9 bases fitting TRBD2. This CDR3 contains 15 residues. Trimming removed 8 bases from V and 3 bases from J; junction bases left unmatched: 9. CDR1 LGHNA and CDR2 YNFKEQ come from the germline V gene.

V is TRBV10-3 and J is TRBJ1-1, with a tentative D call TRBD1 (6 bases). The CDR3 extends over 12 amino acids. Looked up from germline, CDR1 is ENHRY and CDR2 is SYGVKD. V lost 10 bases and J lost 1, with 10 bases in between. The CDR3: CATSRGNTEAFF. For the CDR3, the DNA is TGTGCCACGAGCAGGGGGAACACTGAAGCTTTCTTT.

The sample holds one count of this clone. The chain carries TRBV12-5 and TRBJ2-5; D is undetermined. Trimming left V 6 bases short and J 5 bases short, with 16 bases between. The CDR3 runs 14 residues. Looked up from germline, CDR1 is LGHNT and CDR2 is FRNRAP. The CDR3 DNA sequence: TGTGCTAGTGGCCCGAAAGCAGCGTCGGAGACCCAGTACTTC. Translation: CASGPKAASETQYF.

The chain combines TRBV19 with TRBJ2-1; no firm D call. The CDR3 has 14 residues. The V end lost 5 bases, the J end lost 10 bases, and 18 bases lay between the germline ends. Germline lookup yields CDR1 LNHDA and CDR2 SQIVND (reference sequence). CDR3: CASSPSVAPREQFF. CDR3 sequence (DNA): TGTGCCAGTAGTCCCTCGGTCGCGCCAAGAGAGCAGTTCTTC.

This chain links TRBV5-4 with TRBJ2-7; perhaps TRBD2 as D (5 bases). CDR1 is SGHNT, CDR2 YYREEE, per germline (reference sequence). This CDR3 spans 14 amino acids. V was clipped by 0 bases and J by 3 bases, with 10 bases between them. CDR3 nucleotides: TGTGCCAGCAGCTTGGTCGGGGTACGCTACGAGCAGTACTTC. It yields the protein CASSLVGVRYEQYF.

The rearrangement joins TRBV9 to TRBJ2-2; 7 bases match TRBD2. From germline, CDR1 is SGDLS and CDR2 YYNGEE. The CDR3 runs to 14 residues. V dropped 4 bases and J dropped 8; count of bases not matched to a gene: 8. The CDR3 DNA sequence: TGTGCCAGCAGCAGACCTAGCGGAGGGGGGGAGCTGTTTTTT. It is translated as CASSRPSGGGELFF.

This clone occurred once. CDR3 amino acids: CAISTGGGANVLTF. In nucleotides, the CDR3 is TGTGCCATCAGTACGGGTGGTGGGGCCAACGTCCTGACTTTC. The rearrangement uses TRBV10-3 and TRBJ2-6; D remains ambiguous. There are 14 residues in the CDR3. Germline lookup yields CDR1 ENHRY and CDR2 SYGVKD. Trimming took 5 bases from V and 3 from J, leaving 8 bases between them.

The gene calls are TRBV9 and TRBJ2-5; TRBD2 matches at 9 bases. Trimming took 0 bases from V and 5 from J; bases not matched to a gene: 8. This CDR3 has 16 amino acids. Looked up from germline, CDR1 is SGDLS and CDR2 is YYNGEE. CDR3 nucleotides: TGTGCCAGCAGCGTAGGGATAGCGGGGGATAGCGAGACCCAGTACTTC. Protein sequence: CASSVGIAGDSETQYF.

This rearrangement joins TRBV7-2 to TRBJ2-3, with 7 bases that match TRBD2. This CDR3 has 16 amino acids. Germline V CDR1 and CDR2: SGHTA, FQGNSA. Trimming took 5 bases from V and 2 from J; bases not matched to a gene: 10. The CDR3 DNA sequence: TGTGCCAGCAGCCTTGGTCGTCTAGCGGCCACAGATACGCAGTATTTT. As protein: CASSLGRLAATDTQYF.

The count of this clone is one. The gene calls are TRBV28 and TRBJ2-6; D is unclear. The CDR3 extends over 15 amino acids. Germline CDR1 reads MDHEN; CDR2 reads SYDVKM. Trimming took off 1 base at V and 0 bases at J, with 4 bases between the two ends. The DNA of the CDR3 is TGTGCCAGCAGTTTATTGGCCTCTGGGGCCAACGTCCTGACTTTC. Protein: CASSLLASGANVLTF.

V is TRBV29-1 and J is TRBJ2-7; D perhaps matches TRBD1 (5 bases). The V gene's germline CDR1 is SQVTM and CDR2 ANQGSEA. The length of the CDR3 is 12 residues. Trimming cost V 4 bases and J 2 bases, with 9 bases left between them. Here the CDR3 reads CSVAGATYEQYF. Here the CDR3 DNA reads TGCAGCGTTGCTGGGGCTACCTACGAGCAGTACTTC.

The count of this clone is one. V usage is TRBV27 and J usage is TRBJ2-7, with D possibly being TRBD2 (6 bases). This CDR3 contains 14 residues. Germline V gene sequence: CDR1 MNHEY, CDR2 SMNVEV (reference sequence). The ends were cut back, 0 bases at V and 1 base at J, with 7 bases in the middle. The CDR3, as DNA: TGTGCCAGCAGTTTATCAGGGAGGTCCTACGAGCAGTACTTC. It specifies CASSLSGRSYEQYF.